This T cell receptor beta chain originates from a study of T cells after yellow fever vaccination. About the research overall: Fractions of limited cellularity were prepared by means of SMART-Seq v4 Ultra Low Input. Study findings and constraints: There was a small share of clonotypes that showed up in both the CD4 and CD8 compartments.

The CDR3 totals 14 residues. Trimming left V 5 bases short and J 1 base short, with 13 bases between. Germline V gene sequence: CDR1 SQVTM, CDR2 ANQGSEA. To note about this clonotype: Antigen unknown.

They built TCR cDNA with 5'RACE template switching, a step that put in a universal primer site and UMIs. TCRdb passed the 5' RACE reads through MiXCR, listing each CDR3 protein once. In the table there are about 340,000 distinct CDR3 sequences, 4% of which are singletons. The receptor's source is a man younger than 35 who received the YFV17D yellow fever vaccine. Material: PBMCs, obtained 5 days after the yellow fever booster vaccination. The rearrangement joins TRBV29-1 to TRBJ2-3; D may be TRBD1 or TRBD2 (5 bases each). The CDR3 sequence: CSVHPGLGTDTQYF. In nucleotides, the CDR3 is TGCAGCGTTCATCCGGGGCTTGGCACAGATACGCAGTATTTT.